Below, 28 T cell receptor beta chains from the same sample are listed, as sequenced in a study of blood T cells in healthy people across ages. For the second PCR, which ran for 7 to 11 cycles, a sample-barcoded 5' primer and a J-beta primer mix were used. MiXCR was run by TCRdb on the 5' RACE reads, yielding one entry per CDR3 protein. The sample lists roughly 860,000 distinct CDR3 sequences; around two thirds were seen once. Source material: blood. These receptors were obtained from a man aged 25-45 years in good health.

This chain joins TRBV10-3 and TRBJ2-4, with D uncertain. The better agreement between TRBJ2-5 and the DNA end casts doubt on the J call. The CDR3 contains 14 residues. Germline-derived CDR1 and CDR2 are ENHRY and SYGVKD. CDR3 in DNA: TGTGCCATCAGTGACTTGGCATCGGAAGAGACCCAGTACTTC. Translated, it gives CAISDLASEETQYF.

This clonotype appeared a few times. The chain uses TRBV5-1 and TRBJ2-3; D is possibly TRBD2 (5 bases). Trimming left V 8 bases short and J 2 bases short, with 15 bases between. The CDR3 has 14 residues. The germline V gene has CDR1 SGHRS and CDR2 YFSETQ. CDR3 in DNA: TGCGCCAGTTTCCCGGGAACCTACACAGATACGCAGTATTTT. This translates into CASFPGTYTDTQYF.

This chain joins TRBV5-1 and TRBJ2-1; the match to TRBD2 covers 13 bases. V was pared by 5 bases and J by 9 bases, with 17 bases of the junction left unmatched. Germline assignment: CDR1 SGHRS and CDR2 YFSETQ. This CDR3 region has 18 residues. The CDR3 DNA reads TGCGCCAGCAGACCACTAGCGGGGGGGCCGGTAGTGTCCATTGAGCAGTTCTTC. It codes for CASRPLAGGPVVSIEQFF.

The count of this clonotype is one. The V gene is TRBV9, the J gene TRBJ1-2; 11 nucleotides line up with TRBD1. The CDR3 extends over 16 amino acids. Germline V gene sequence: CDR1 SGDLS, CDR2 YYNGEE. The V and J ends lost 3 bases and 2 bases, in that order; junction bases with no gene match: 6. The CDR3 is CASSADRGQVNYGYTF. As DNA, the CDR3 is TGTGCCAGCAGCGCGGACAGGGGGCAGGTCAACTATGGCTACACCTTC.

The V gene is TRBV12-3 or TRBV12-4, the J gene TRBJ2-7; 8 bases match TRBD1. The V gene end was trimmed by 4 bases and the J gene end by 6 bases; junction bases not matched to a gene: 8. The length of the CDR3 is 14 residues. The CDR3 spells CASSYLDRVGEQYF. CDR3 in DNA: TGTGCCAGCAGTTACTTGGACAGGGTCGGCGAGCAGTACTTC.

There are many counts of this clonotype. The chain links TRBV15 to TRBJ2-1, with 10 bases identical to TRBD2. Trimming at V came to 0 bases and at J to 6 bases, leaving 8 bases not matched to a gene. The CDR3 sequence is 17 residues long. Germline V lookup: CDR1 LNHNV, CDR2 YYDKDF (reference sequence). CDR3 in amino acids: CATSRDVAGGRGNEQFF. In DNA form, the CDR3 reads TGTGCCACCAGCAGAGACGTAGCGGGGGGCCGGGGCAATGAGCAGTTCTTC.

The V call is TRBV5-1, the J call TRBJ1-3, with D hard to call. Germline values: CDR1 SGHRS, CDR2 YFSETQ. The CDR3 consists of 14 residues. V dropped 6 bases and J dropped 0 bases, with 10 bases sitting between them. CDR3 bases: TGCGCCAGCATACTTCAGGACTCTGGAAACACCATATATTTT. It translates to CASILQDSGNTIYF. Together with reference TRBV5-1 and TRBJ1-3, the CDR3 gives the full variable domain: KAGVTQTPRYLIKTRGQQVTLSCSPISGHRSVSWYQQTPGQGLQFLFEYFSETQRNKGNFPGRFSGRQFSNSRSEMNVSTLELGDSALYLCASILQDSGNTIYFGEGSWLTVV.

The rearrangement uses TRBV28 and TRBJ1-5, with 8 nucleotides matching TRBD1. The CDR3 is 16 residues long. Per germline, CDR1 MDHEN and CDR2 SYDVKM. V shed 4 bases, J shed 3 bases, and the junction held 8 bases outside the gene matches. This CDR3 is CASSSPDRVNNQPQHF. The CDR3 DNA reads as TGTGCCAGCAGTTCCCCGGACAGGGTGAACAATCAGCCCCAGCATTTT.

The table lists this clonotype with a count of one. The chain has TRBV6-2 or TRBV6-3 and TRBJ2-7; the D gene is possibly TRBD2 (7 bases). This CDR3 region has 15 residues. Germline V gene data show CDR1 as MNHEY and CDR2 as SVGEGT. Trimming took off 5 bases at V and 0 bases at J, with 14 bases between the two ends. The CDR3 sequence: CASSTRGGSSYEQYF. CDR3 DNA sequence: TGTGCCAGCAGTACGCGCGGGGGCAGCTCCTACGAGCAGTACTTC.

The J gene is TRBJ2-7, the V gene TRBV20-1, with D perhaps being TRBD1 or TRBD2 (5 bases each). Germline loops: CDR1 DFQATT, CDR2 SNEGSKA (reference sequence). V dropped 3 bases and J dropped 0 bases, with 12 bases sitting between them. The CDR3 has 14 amino acids. Here the CDR3 DNA reads TGCAGTGCTAGGGGGACCGTTAGCTCCTACGAGCAGTACTTC. Its translation is CSARGTVSSYEQYF.

The chain employs TRBV6-5 and TRBJ2-3, with 8 bases that match TRBD2. CDR1 is MNHEY, CDR2 SVGAGI, per germline. The length of the CDR3 is 16 residues. V lost 5 bases to trimming and J lost 2 bases; unmatched junction nucleotides: 9. The CDR3: CASSPPGGALTDTQYF. CDR3 nucleotide sequence: TGTGCCAGCAGTCCTCCCGGGGGGGCTCTCACAGATACGCAGTATTTT.

This chain links TRBV6-5 with TRBJ2-5, with 12 bases fitting TRBD2. Germline V lookup: CDR1 MNHEY, CDR2 SVGAGI. After removal of 2 bases from V and 2 bases from J, the junction contained 9 bases not matched to a gene. This CDR3 region has 18 residues. The CDR3 reads CASSYPTSGGQQQETQYF. The CDR3, as DNA: TGTGCCAGCAGTTACCCGACTAGCGGGGGACAGCAACAAGAGACCCAGTACTTC.

V and J are TRBV6-2 or TRBV6-3 and TRBJ2-5; possibly TRBD2 for D (5 bases). The DNA end is more similar to TRBJ2-7, so the J call may be wrong. Germline CDR1 is MNHEY and CDR2 is SVGEGT. The CDR3 is 13 residues long. The CDR3 nucleotides read TGTGCCAGCGCGGACGGTCGGGACTACGAGCAGTACTTC. It yields the protein CASADGRDYEQYF.

The gene calls are TRBV6-2 or TRBV6-3 and TRBJ1-2; 9 positions agree with TRBD1. The J segment lost 0 bases and the V segment lost 6 bases, leaving 11 bases of the junction unmatched. In germline, CDR1 is MNHEY, CDR2 SVGEGT. The CDR3 loop spans 17 amino acids. For the CDR3, the DNA is TGTGCCAGCAGGCAGCCGGGACAGGGTCCCACTAACTATGGCTACACCTTC. This sequence encodes CASRQPGQGPTNYGYTF.

V usage is TRBV28 and J usage is TRBJ1-2; D is uncertain. Germline V gene lookup returns CDR1 MDHEN and CDR2 SYDVKM. The V and J ends lost 3 bases and 8 bases respectively, with 10 bases between them. The CDR3 extends over 12 amino acids. This CDR3 is CASSFVYQGYTF. The CDR3 coding sequence is TGTGCCAGCAGTTTTGTGTACCAAGGCTACACCTTC.

The rearrangement links TRBV7-2 to TRBJ1-4, with 8 bases that match TRBD1. V shed 6 bases, J shed 7 bases, and the junction held 7 bases outside the gene matches. The CDR3 is 14 residues long. CDR1 is SGHTA and CDR2 is FQGNSA in the germline V gene. The CDR3 loop reads CASRLQGASEKLFF. CDR3 nucleotides: TGTGCCAGCAGGTTGCAGGGGGCGAGTGAAAAACTGTTTTTT.

This clonotype was recorded a few times. The CDR3 sequence is CASSSQGWQGNNQPQHF. The CDR3 DNA sequence: TGTGCCAGCAGTTCCCAGGGTTGGCAGGGGAACAATCAGCCCCAGCATTTT. V is TRBV12-3 or TRBV12-4 and J is TRBJ1-5; D perhaps matches TRBD1 (6 bases). There are 17 residues in the CDR3. Trimming removed 4 bases at V and 3 bases at J, with 19 bases between.

The rearrangement uses TRBV2 and TRBJ2-5; D is unclear. V was pared by 3 bases and J by 7 bases, with 6 bases between. CDR3 length equals 11 residues. Germline values: CDR1 SNHLY, CDR2 FYNNEI. DNA of the CDR3: TGTGCCAGCAGTGAGATGGTGACCCAGTACTTC. It is translated as CASSEMVTQYF.

This chain uses TRBV28 with TRBJ2-3; possible D gene TRBD2, 6 bases. This CDR3 region has 13 residues. CDR1 and CDR2 (germline): MDHEN, SYDVKM. The ends were cut back, 9 bases at V and 2 bases at J, with 12 bases in the middle. This CDR3 reads CASWGGITDTQYF. Written as DNA, the CDR3 is TGTGCCAGTTGGGGCGGGATCACAGATACGCAGTATTTT.

CDR3 loop: CASSYSNVNSPLHF. The CDR3, as DNA: TGTGCCAGCAGTTACTCGAACGTGAATTCACCCCTCCACTTT. V is TRBV6-5 and J is TRBJ1-6; D gene unclear. This CDR3 contains 14 residues. Germline CDR1 reads MNHEY; CDR2 reads SVGAGI. The V end lost 0 bases, the J end lost 7 bases, and 7 bases lay between the germline ends.

The chain couples TRBV4-1 to TRBJ1-5; 7 nucleotides agree with TRBD1. Germline V CDR1 and CDR2: MGHRA, YSYEKL. J was trimmed by 2 bases and V by 3 bases; bases with no gene match: 4. This CDR3 has 15 residues. DNA for the CDR3: TGCGCCAGCAGCCACGACAGGGCCGGCAATCAGCCCCAGCATTTT. Translation: CASSHDRAGNQPQHF.

This clonotype is a singleton in its sample. The chain recombines TRBV5-5 with TRBJ2-7; no firm D call. The assigned J gene may be wrong: the sequence end matches TRBJ2-5 better. The CDR3 consists of 14 residues. The germline CDR1 and CDR2 sequences are SGHKS and YYEKEE (reference sequence). CDR3 coding DNA: TGTGCCAGCAGCTTGGCGGTAACAGAAGAGACCCAGTACTTC. Translating gives CASSLAVTEETQYF.

In the case of this clonotype: At one end, the junction sequence differs from germline, possibly due to a read error. This chain connects TRBV5-5 to TRBJ1-5, with 7 bases aligning to TRBD1. Per the germline V gene, CDR1 is SGHKS and CDR2 is YYEKEE (reference sequence). There are 14 residues in the CDR3. This chain's CDR3 is CASSWDSQGQPRHF. The CDR3 nucleotides read TGTGCCAGCAGCTGGGACAGCCAGGGGCAGCCCCGGCATTTT.

This chain connects TRBV19 to TRBJ2-3; D might be TRBD1 or TRBD2, each matching 5 bases. Trimming cost V 6 bases and J 14 bases, with 21 bases left between them. The length of the CDR3 is 13 residues. Germline lookup yields CDR1 LNHDA and CDR2 SQIVND (reference sequence). CDR3 bases: TGTGCCAGTAGCCCCACCGGGGACCCCAGGAGGTATTTT. It codes for CASSPTGDPRRYF.

The V gene is TRBV6-1, the J gene TRBJ1-2; possibly TRBD1 for D (6 bases). V was shortened by 8 bases and J by 4 bases, with 14 bases between the two germline ends. The CDR3 runs 13 residues. The V gene's germline CDR1 is MNHNS and CDR2 SASEGT. The CDR3 reads CASGEQGFYGYTF. For the CDR3, the DNA is TGTGCCAGCGGAGAGCAGGGGTTCTATGGCTACACCTTC.

The chain has TRBV4-1 and TRBJ1-2; D unclear. Germline CDR1 is MGHRA and CDR2 is YSYEKL. The V end lost 0 bases, the J end lost 0 bases, and 11 bases lay between the germline ends. This CDR3 contains 16 residues. DNA of the CDR3: TGCGCCAGCAGCCAAGATCAGAAACCGTCTAACTATGGCTACACCTTC. Translation: CASSQDQKPSNYGYTF.

The chain recombines TRBV7-2 with TRBJ1-6; D uncertain. From germline, CDR1 is SGHTA and CDR2 FQGNSA. This CDR3 region has 16 residues. The V end was cut by 2 bases, the J end by 7 bases, with 15 bases between. CDR3 DNA: TGTGCCAGCAGCTTAAGGGTGACTCCCGAGAATTCACCCCTCCACTTT. Its protein product is CASSLRVTPENSPLHF.

V gene TRBV15 combines with J gene TRBJ1-5; 12 nucleotides line up with TRBD1. The junction had 5 bases not matched to a gene; V was cut back by 0 bases and J by 5 bases. CDR3 length: 17 residues. The germline V gene encodes CDR1 LNHNV and CDR2 YYDKDF (reference sequence). CDR3 sequence reads: CATSRDRGTGGDQPQHF. The CDR3 DNA reads TGTGCCACCAGCAGAGATCGCGGGACAGGGGGCGATCAGCCCCAGCATTTT.